Following are 6 T cell receptor beta chains from one sample sequenced in a study of blood T cells in healthy people across ages. Combining a sample-barcoded 5' primer with a J-beta primer mix, a second PCR ran for roughly 7 to 12 cycles. TCRdb itself ran the 5' RACE reads through MiXCR, one entry per CDR3 protein. The sample yields 800,000 to 950,000 distinct CDR3 sequences, around 29% seen once. Another study also made use of these data, one on T cells of mothers and their children.

Sequenced sample: blood. All receptors derive from a woman in her thirties or forties in good health.

V is TRBV19 and J is TRBJ2-5; 8 nucleotides agree with TRBD1. Trimming cost V 3 bases and J 11 bases; bases outside gene matches: 11. The CDR3 totals 14 residues. Germline CDR1 reads LNHDA; CDR2 reads SQIVND (reference sequence). CDR3 sequence: CASSIGQGCYGQYF. CDR3 sequence (DNA): TGTGCCAGTAGTATCGGACAGGGATGCTACGGGCAGTACTTC.

With respect to this clonotype: A much larger clone lies a single base off, so this may be a read error. The rearrangement links TRBV28 to TRBJ2-4; 8 bases are shared with TRBD1. The trim removed 2 bases at V and 13 bases at J, leaving 16 bases unmatched. This CDR3 has 16 residues. Germline V gene lookup returns CDR1 MDHEN and CDR2 SYDVKM. CDR3 protein: CASSLLTGGVNNEQYF. As DNA, the CDR3 is TGTGCCAGCAGTTTACTAACAGGGGGTGTAAACAATGAGCAGTACTTC.

This chain links TRBV3-1 with TRBJ1-2, with 9 bases fitting TRBD1. V lost 6 bases, J lost 8 bases, and 10 bases stayed unmatched. Looked up from germline, CDR1 is LGHDT and CDR2 is YNNKEL (reference sequence). The length of the CDR3 is 14 residues. This CDR3 reads CASRSPGQGRGYTF. The DNA for the CDR3 is TGTGCCAGCAGGTCTCCGGGACAGGGTCGAGGCTACACCTTC. The whole variable domain, filled in from reference TRBV3-1 and TRBJ1-2, reads DTAVSQTPKYLVTQMGNDKSIKCEQNLGHDTMYWYKQDSKKFLKIMFSYNNKELIINETVPNRFSPKSPDKAHLNLHINSLELGDSAVYFCASRSPGQGRGYTFGSGTRLTVV.

Details on this clonotype: A read error may explain this, as a much larger clone is one base away. V and J are TRBV20-1 and TRBJ2-1, with 12 nucleotides matching TRBD2. The J call may be faulty, since TRBJ2-7 better matches the DNA end. The germline V gene has CDR1 DFQATT and CDR2 SNEGSKA (reference sequence). CDR3 length: 16 residues. CDR3 residues: CSAREASGGGYNEQYF. The CDR3 coding sequence is TGCAGTGCTAGGGAAGCTAGCGGGGGGGGTTACAATGAGCAGTACTTC.

V gene TRBV7-8 combines with J gene TRBJ2-3; D is ambiguous. Trimming shortened V by 2 bases and J by 1 base, and 13 bases separated the two germline ends. Per germline, CDR1 SGHVS and CDR2 FQNEAQ. The CDR3 sequence is 16 residues long. This chain's CDR3 is CASSLIQGRGTDTQYF. The CDR3 bases are TGTGCCAGCAGCTTAATTCAAGGTCGGGGCACAGATACGCAGTATTTT.

The chain has TRBV5-1 and TRBJ2-1, with 9 bases aligning to TRBD2. CDR3 length: 16 amino acids. Trimming removed 0 bases from V and 6 bases from J; junction bases left unmatched: 7. Germline CDR1 reads SGHRS; CDR2 reads YFSETQ. The CDR3 spells CASSLGSGGTFNEQFF. The CDR3 DNA reads as TGCGCCAGCAGCTTGGGGAGCGGGGGGACTTTCAATGAGCAGTTCTTC.